This record looks at one T cell receptor (beta chain) sequence and its context. The clone's antigen remains unknown. Base qualities are not provided; no much larger clone lies one nucleotide away. These data belong to a study of shared clonotypes between healthy human individuals (dated by TCRdb to the early 2020s). Study-level background: The cohort comprised a couple of women and a few men aged 18 to 49 years. For each donor, CD4 naive and CD4 memory were each given three plates, CD8 naive was given two plates, and CD8 memory was given one plate. The study deeply sequenced blood TCR repertoires of about 5 healthy adults to estimate repertoire size and the extent of clonotype sharing between individuals. To increase sequencing depth and limit assay-specific biases, different laboratories used diverse techniques to prepare libraries and sequence TCR repertoires. Leukapheresis yielded between about 0.94 and 8.9 billion PBMCs per donor. Overall results and qualifications from the work: About 5% of naive CD4, 3.5% of naive CD8, around 2.3% of memory CD4, and approximately 0.39% of memory CD8 clonotypes were shared across several donors. Pairwise subsampling indicated that sequencing depth was expected to affect the degree of clonotype sharing among donors. Only blood was sampled, and tissue TCR repertoires likely differ from those in blood. Incomplete sequencing was indicated by rarefaction of sorted-subset datasets, despite the large sequencing depth. Naive subsets generally had larger estimated clonotype richness than memory subsets did. Because the study included only a small number of donors, the genetic and exposure-history diversity represented was limited. Compared with non-shared clonotypes, the clonotypes found in all four sorted-subset donors had higher generation probabilities.

Reading the germline V gene gives CDR1 SQVTM and CDR2 ANQGSEA. Its CDR3 holds 13 amino acids, cysteine through phenylalanine. This entry keeps only the CDR3 DNA: 39 bases, framed from base 1. Trimming costs V 4 bases and J 1 base, and their ends lie 10 bases apart. Using the deep immunoSEQ assay, multiplex PCR amplified TCR CDR3 regions from genomic DNA. Extracted genomic DNA from each cell subset was spread evenly across all wells of several immunoSEQ 96-well plates, with each plate serving as a replicate. For sorted subsets, each replicate PCR was loaded with around 220 ng genomic DNA, equivalent to approximately 27,000 T cell genomes. Purified libraries were quantified with a Qubit 3.0 fluorometer, sized on a Bioanalyzer 2100, and re-quantified with the KAPA Library Quantification kit. A separate single-read 150-cycle Illumina NextSeq 550 flow cell was used to sequence each immunoSEQ 96-well plate. On the study's bioinformatics: Because only junctional sequences without quality scores were contained in the immunoSEQ output, filtering matching that applied to full-length reads could not be performed. To assign V/J genes and CDR3, sequences were annotated using PyIR, a Python wrapper for IgBLAST v1.9, with IMGT germline references. Reads with weak V/J assignments (E-value above 1e-6), missing CDR3, stop codons, out-of-frame junctions, or ambiguous translated residues were removed. V3J clonotypes were defined by identical inferred V gene, J gene, and CDR3 amino acid sequence. To compute the percentage overlap between repertoires, the number of shared unique clonotypes was divided by the size of the smaller repertoire. Repertoire richness was assessed with RTK rarefaction, the Chao1 estimator, and Recon v2.1 estimates of unobserved clonotypes. For all TCRbeta clonotypes obtained by the gDNA method from a handful of donors, generation probabilities were computed with OLGA. TCRdb stores this immuneACCESS table with in-frame sequences only. Part of the clones is absent; in the studies checked, under half of the shortfall reflects unresolved V genes, and no reason is known for the rest. D and trimming were read from the DNA, whereas the V and J calls and clone size are those reported in that table. Here the sample has around 1.5 million clones; about 98% occur a single time. In total, the top ten clones hold approximately 0.45% of the sample.

Healthy HIV-negative adults with no recently reported acute infections or vaccinations were included as donors. Only Caucasian adults living in Nashville, Tennessee, USA were represented among the donors. CD4+ T cells were enriched by magnetic negative selection; naive cells were then positively selected on CD45RA, and the negative fraction formed the memory subset. Blood was collected by leukapheresis, and PBMCs were isolated by Ficoll-Histopaque density gradient centrifugation and then cryopreserved in liquid nitrogen vapor phase. Analytical flow cytometry was used to check the purity and quantity of every magnetically sorted T cell population. Genomic DNA was isolated from each sorted fraction and quantified by UV absorbance on a Nanodrop 2000c.

Sequenced sample: naive CD4+ T cells sorted from blood. This specimen's cell subset or site label, per the study, means: CD45RA+ positively selected. This TCR was sampled from a man aged 30 to 45 in good health. The chain links TRBV29-1 with TRBJ2-5, with the D gene possibly TRBD1 or TRBD2, each one fitting 6 bases. The sequence in DNA is TGCAGCGTTGTTCCGGGGGCCCAAGAGACCCAGTACTTC. Translated, it reads CSVVPGAQETQYF.